The 22 T cell receptor beta chains below were found in one sample sequenced in a study of Graves' ophthalmopathy and Graves' hyperthyroidism. TCR beta CDR3 amplification used RNA transcripts. An initial RT-PCR round employing HTBI primers preceded a second-round multiplex PCR. TCRdb re-called the multiplex PCR reads with MiXCR, one entry per CDR3 protein. The sample lists hundreds of thousands of distinct CDR3 sequences, under 25% occurring once. The sequenced material came from peripheral blood. The receptors originated from a woman between 18 and 29 years old with stable Graves' hyperthyroidism.

Comment on this clonotype: At one boundary the junction diverges from the germline segment, which might be a read error. This sequence joins TRBV4-1 and TRBJ1-2; TRBD1 is a possible D gene (6 bases). The CDR3 totals 14 residues. Per the germline V gene, CDR1 is MGHRA and CDR2 is YSYEKL. CDR3 residues: CTSRGTYANYGYTF. DNA of the CDR3: TGCACCAGCAGAGGGACATACGCTAACTATGGCTACACCTTC.

In its sample, this clonotype was seen a few times. The chain links TRBV12-3 or TRBV12-4 to TRBJ1-5; 7 bases are a match to TRBD1. The V and J ends lost 7 bases and 6 bases, in that order; junction bases with no gene match: 6. The CDR3 is 13 amino acids. CDR3 in amino acids: CASKTGAGQPQHF. CDR3 coding DNA: TGTGCCAGCAAAACAGGGGCGGGTCAGCCCCAGCATTTT.

The rearrangement links TRBV12-3 or TRBV12-4 to TRBJ2-5; possibly TRBD1 or TRBD2 for D (5 bases each). V dropped 1 base and J dropped 4 bases, with 13 bases sitting between them. This CDR3 region has 15 residues. CDR3 in amino acids: CASSLGGARGETQYF. The CDR3 nucleotides read TGTGCCAGCAGTTTAGGTGGCGCGAGGGGAGAGACCCAGTACTTC.

V is TRBV6-5 and J is TRBJ1-2, with D uncertain. CDR3 length: 13 residues. V dropped 0 bases and J dropped 8 bases, with 10 bases sitting between them. In germline, CDR1 is MNHEY, CDR2 SVGAGI. Here the CDR3 DNA reads TGTGCCAGCAGTTACTCCCTTTTGCAAGGCTACACCTTC. This translates into CASSYSLLQGYTF.

The CDR3 sequence is CASSVKETQYF. Here the CDR3 DNA reads TGTGCCAGCTCAGTCAAAGAGACCCAGTACTTC. J is TRBJ2-5 and V is TRBV18, with D unclear. The CDR3 covers 11 residues. The V gene lost 5 bases and the J gene lost 3 bases, with 4 bases spanning the gap. In germline, CDR1 is KGHSH, CDR2 LQKENI.

This clonotype was counted ten times or more. In DNA form, the CDR3 reads TGTGCCAGCAGCCGGACTAGCGGGAGGAGGAGGACCTACGAGCAGTACTTC. This sequence encodes CASSRTSGRRRTYEQYF. The chain recombines TRBV12-3 or TRBV12-4 with TRBJ2-7, with TRBD2 matching over 14 bases. The CDR3 extends over 17 amino acids. With 6 bases clipped from V and 2 bases from J, the junction kept 9 bases outside the gene matches.

This clonotype was seen ten or more times. This chain links TRBV7-2 with TRBJ2-4; 7 bases are shared with TRBD2. V lost 5 bases to trimming and J lost 1 base; unmatched junction nucleotides: 8. Looked up from germline, CDR1 is SGHTA and CDR2 is FQGNSA. This CDR3 comprises 16 residues. The CDR3 sequence: CASSDKREGAKNIQYF. DNA of the CDR3: TGTGCCAGCAGCGATAAGCGGGAAGGGGCCAAAAACATTCAGTACTTC.

The chain recombines TRBV6-1 with TRBJ1-2; D perhaps matches TRBD1 (5 bases). The CDR3 is made up of 13 amino acids. Germline V gives CDR1 MNHNS, CDR2 SASEGT. V dropped 7 bases and J dropped 3 bases, with 12 bases sitting between them. The CDR3 DNA is TGTGCCAGCACGCAGGGCTATGACTATGGCTACACCTTC. Translated: CASTQGYDYGYTF.

Ten or more counts support this clonotype. CDR3 in amino acids: CASSDGQGWTEAFF. The CDR3 coding sequence is TGTGCCAGCAGCGACGGACAGGGGTGGACTGAAGCTTTCTTT. The chain combines TRBV9 with TRBJ1-1; TRBD1 matches 9 bases. The CDR3 is 14 residues long. Per germline, CDR1 SGDLS and CDR2 YYNGEE. V lost 3 bases to trimming and J lost 5 bases; unmatched junction nucleotides: 5.

This clonotype was seen many times. V usage is TRBV12-3 or TRBV12-4 and J usage is TRBJ2-5; D possibly corresponds to TRBD2 (6 bases). Trimming cost V 4 bases and J 5 bases, with 11 bases left between them. CDR3 length equals 13 residues. The CDR3 reads CASSSRDFETQYF. For the CDR3, the DNA is TGTGCCAGCAGTTCCCGGGACTTCGAGACCCAGTACTTC.

This clonotype was recorded at least ten times. A much larger clone lies one base from this, so it may be a read error. The gene calls are TRBV6-5 and TRBJ2-7; D is possibly TRBD1 or TRBD2 (6 bases each). Per germline, CDR1 MNHEY and CDR2 SVGAGI. CDR3 size: 14 residues. The CDR3 DNA reads as TGTGCCGGCAGTCACCGGAGGGACACCTACGAGCAGTACTTC. Translating it yields CAGSHRRDTYEQYF.

This clonotype was picked up many times. The rearrangement links TRBV6-1 to TRBJ1-3, with D perhaps TRBD1 (5 bases). Trimming removed 8 bases from V and 0 bases from J, with 11 bases in between. This CDR3 contains 14 residues. Germline CDR1 is MNHNS and CDR2 is SASEGT. This chain's CDR3 is CASGDGISGNTIYF. CDR3 nucleotides: TGTGCCAGCGGGGACGGAATCTCTGGAAACACCATATATTTT.

This chain connects TRBV6-5 to TRBJ1-5; no clear D. V was trimmed by 2 bases and J by 1 base, leaving 6 bases between them. The CDR3 totals 14 residues. Per germline, CDR1 MNHEY and CDR2 SVGAGI. CDR3 in DNA: TGTGCCAGCAGTTACAGGAGCAGCAATCAGCCCCAGCATTTT. It yields the protein CASSYRSSNQPQHF.

V gene TRBV7-3 combines with J gene TRBJ2-5; 8 bases agree with TRBD1. In germline, CDR1 is SGHTA, CDR2 FQGTGA. Trimming at V came to 5 bases and at J to 5 bases, leaving 4 bases not matched to a gene. The length of the CDR3 is 13 residues. The CDR3 loop is CASSQGQAETQYF. The CDR3 DNA reads as TGTGCCAGCAGCCAGGGACAGGCGGAGACCCAGTACTTC.

This clonotype has a handful of counts. An end of the junction does not agree with germline; a read error may underlie this. The chain is built from TRBV6-2 or TRBV6-3 and TRBJ1-1, with D maybe TRBD1 (6 bases). CDR3 length: 13 residues. The V gene's germline CDR1 is MNHEY and CDR2 SVGEGT. The CDR3 spells CASSYAYRADAFF. The CDR3 DNA is TGTGCCAGCAGTTACGCGTACAGGGCTGATGCTTTCTTT.

This clonotype was picked up many times. The chain uses TRBV6-5 and TRBJ2-7; perhaps D is TRBD1 or TRBD2 (5 bases each). This CDR3 region has 13 residues. Deletions cut 2 bases from V and 2 bases from J, with 7 bases between. Per germline, CDR1 MNHEY and CDR2 SVGAGI. The DNA for the CDR3 is TGTGCCAGCAGTTACCGGGGCCCCTACGAGCAGTACTTC. This translates into CASSYRGPYEQYF.

This clonotype was detected many times. The chain uses TRBV18 and TRBJ2-7, with a tentative D call TRBD2 (6 bases). The CDR3 spans 13 residues. Germline values: CDR1 KGHSH, CDR2 LQKENI. The germline V and J ends were trimmed by 2 bases and 6 bases, with 11 bases remaining between them. The CDR3 loop reads CASSPSGVSEQYF. The CDR3, as DNA: TGTGCCAGCTCACCATCGGGAGTCTCCGAGCAGTACTTC.

This clonotype was observed at least ten times. J is TRBJ1-1 and V is TRBV18; D is possibly TRBD1 (6 bases). Trimming stripped 2 bases from V and 5 bases from J, with 18 bases between. This CDR3 has 16 residues. Germline V lookup: CDR1 KGHSH, CDR2 LQKENI. The CDR3 is CASSPILEQGGTEAFF. The CDR3 coding sequence is TGTGCCAGCTCACCAATACTAGAACAGGGAGGAACTGAAGCTTTCTTT. Combining the CDR3 with reference TRBV18 and TRBJ1-1 gives the whole variable domain NAGVMQNPRHLVRRRGQEARLRCSPMKGHSHVYWYRQLPEEGLKFMVYLQKENIIDESGMPKERFSAEFPKEGPSILRIQQVVRGDSAAYFCASSPILEQGGTEAFFGQGTRLTVV.

The rearrangement links TRBV10-3 to TRBJ1-2; 7 bases are a match to TRBD1. Trimming at V came to 2 bases and at J to 2 bases, leaving 5 bases not matched to a gene. This CDR3 region has 15 residues. Germline V gives CDR1 ENHRY, CDR2 SYGVKD. CDR3 loop: CAISEGGTENYGYTF. CDR3 DNA sequence: TGTGCCATCAGTGAGGGAGGGACAGAGAACTATGGCTACACCTTC.

The rearrangement links TRBV29-1 to TRBJ2-7; TRBD1 matches 9 bases. V gave up 5 bases and J gave up 5 bases; unmatched junction bases: 4. Germline values: CDR1 SQVTM, CDR2 ANQGSEA. This CDR3 has 12 residues. The CDR3 spells CSVKDRGNEQYF. CDR3 DNA: TGCAGCGTTAAGGACAGGGGTAACGAGCAGTACTTC.

CDR3: CASSLTSQTNTEAFF. The CDR3, as DNA: TGTGCCAGCAGCTTGACTTCCCAAACCAACACTGAAGCTTTCTTT. The chain links TRBV5-4 to TRBJ1-1; D unclear. Germline CDR1 reads SGHNT; CDR2 reads YYREEE (reference sequence). The CDR3 runs 15 residues. Deletions cut 1 base from V and 2 bases from J, with 12 bases between.

This clonotype came up many times. V gene TRBV29-1 combines with J gene TRBJ1-1, with 12 nucleotides matching TRBD1. The trim removed 6 bases at V and 10 bases at J, leaving 12 bases unmatched. In germline, CDR1 is SQVTM, CDR2 ANQGSEA. CDR3 length: 14 amino acids. The CDR3 sequence: CSVLGQGAGIRAFF. CDR3 DNA sequence: TGCAGCGTCCTGGGACAGGGGGCGGGTATACGAGCTTTCTTT.